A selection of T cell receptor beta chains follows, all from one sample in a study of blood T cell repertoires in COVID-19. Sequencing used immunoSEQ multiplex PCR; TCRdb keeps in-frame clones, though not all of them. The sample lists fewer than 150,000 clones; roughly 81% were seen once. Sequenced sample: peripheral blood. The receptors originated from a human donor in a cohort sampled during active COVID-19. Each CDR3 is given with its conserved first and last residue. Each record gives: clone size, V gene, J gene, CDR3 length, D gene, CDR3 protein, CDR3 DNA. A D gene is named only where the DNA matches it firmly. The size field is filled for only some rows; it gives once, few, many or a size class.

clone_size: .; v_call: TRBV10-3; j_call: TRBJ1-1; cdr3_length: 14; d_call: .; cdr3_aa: CAISEGRQNTEAFF; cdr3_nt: TGTGCCATCAGTGAGGGGAGACAGAACACTGAAGCTTTCTTT
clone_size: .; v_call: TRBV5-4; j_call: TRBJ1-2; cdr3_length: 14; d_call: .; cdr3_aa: CASSQGQINYGYTF; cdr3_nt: TGTGCCAGCAGCCAAGGACAGATAAACTATGGCTACACCTTC
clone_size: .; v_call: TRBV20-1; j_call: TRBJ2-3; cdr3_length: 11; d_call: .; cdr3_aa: CSARDYGNQYF; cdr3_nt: TGCAGTGCTAGAGATTACGGGAATCAGTATTTT
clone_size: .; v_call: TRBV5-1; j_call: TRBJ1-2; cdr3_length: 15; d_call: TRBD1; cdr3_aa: CASSLGQGTGHGYTF; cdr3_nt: TGCGCCAGCAGCTTGGGACAGGGGACGGGACATGGCTACACCTTC
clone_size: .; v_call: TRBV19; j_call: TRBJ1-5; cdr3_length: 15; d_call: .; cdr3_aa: CASSSSLGGNQPQHF; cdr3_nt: TGTGCCAGTAGTTCGAGCCTGGGCGGCAATCAGCCCCAGCATTTT
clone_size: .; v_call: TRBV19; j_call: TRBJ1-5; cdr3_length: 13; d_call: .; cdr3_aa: CASRPLRGQPQHF; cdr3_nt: TGTGCCAGTAGACCCCTAAGGGGGCAGCCCCAGCATTTT
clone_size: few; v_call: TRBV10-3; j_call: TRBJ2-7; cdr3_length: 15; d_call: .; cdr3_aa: CAISDRTKSSYEQYF; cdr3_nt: TGTGCCATCAGCGACAGGACCAAAAGCTCCTACGAGCAGTACTTC
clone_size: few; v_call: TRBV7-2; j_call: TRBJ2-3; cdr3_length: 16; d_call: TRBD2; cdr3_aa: CASSVGLAPSTDTQYF; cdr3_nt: TGTGCCAGCAGCGTAGGACTAGCGCCGAGCACAGATACGCAGTATTTT
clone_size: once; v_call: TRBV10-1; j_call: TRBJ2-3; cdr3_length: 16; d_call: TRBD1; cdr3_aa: CASSGLTGLGTDTQYF; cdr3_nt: TGCGCCAGCAGCGGGTTGACAGGGCTAGGCACAGATACGCAGTATTTT
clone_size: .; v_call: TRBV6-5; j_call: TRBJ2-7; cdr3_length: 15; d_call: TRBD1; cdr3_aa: CASFSFGTGSYEQYF; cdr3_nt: TGTGCCAGCTTCTCCTTCGGGACAGGCTCCTACGAGCAGTACTTC
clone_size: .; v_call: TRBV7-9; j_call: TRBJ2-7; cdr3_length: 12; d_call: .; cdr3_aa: CASSSGTYEQYF; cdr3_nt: TGTGCCAGCAGCTCAGGGACCTACGAGCAGTACTTC
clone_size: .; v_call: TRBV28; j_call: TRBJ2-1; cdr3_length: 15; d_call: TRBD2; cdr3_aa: CASTGRGAIYNEQFF; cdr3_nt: TGTGCCAGCACCGGGCGGGGGGCCATCTACAATGAGCAGTTCTTC